These 17 T cell receptor beta chains share one sample of origin, sequenced in a study of T-cell memory formation after mild COVID-19 (dated by TCRdb to about 2021). Receptors were amplified or captured by 5' RACE. Sequencing took place on an Illumina NovaSeq 6000. TCRdb itself trimmed the public reads at Q25 with fastp, ran MiXCR and retained productive beta chains. Rows merge per CDR3 protein into single entries with the most common DNA and genes. The sample profile shows approximately 270,000 distinct CDR3 sequences; roughly 15% of them were found once. Clones ranked in the top ten supply 20% to 25% of the sample. The material sequenced was PBMCs or a T cell subset sorted from them (not recorded which). The receptors were gathered from a young man who had mild COVID-19 (a few samples of this study predate the infection). The sample titles of this study are shuffled in the database, so cell type and time point are left out; the donor was told from shared clones.

This clonotype appeared many times. The chain employs TRBV6-4 and TRBJ2-1; 10 nucleotides match TRBD2. The CDR3 totals 14 residues. In germline, CDR1 is MRHNA, CDR2 SNTAGT. Trimming removed 0 bases from V and 9 bases from J; junction bases left unmatched: 2. CDR3 in DNA: TGTGCCAGCAGTGACTCTAGCGGGGGGATTGAGCAGTTCTTC. It codes for CASSDSSGGIEQFF.

This clonotype appeared a few times. The chain combines TRBV30 with TRBJ1-3; 10 bases are a match to TRBD1. The ends lost 1 base at V and 0 bases at J; junction bases unmatched: 9. The length of the CDR3 is 18 residues. Per the germline V gene, CDR1 is GTSNPN and CDR2 is SVGIG (reference sequence). CDR3 nucleotides: TGTGCCTGGAGTGCTCGACTGGACAGGGGGTTCTCTGGAAACACCATATATTTT. As protein: CAWSARLDRGFSGNTIYF.

The chain has TRBV4-1 and TRBJ2-5; 11 bases match TRBD2. This CDR3 contains 17 residues. Germline V CDR1 and CDR2: MGHRA, YSYEKL. Unmatched junction bases numbered 10, after V lost 2 bases and J lost 5 bases. In nucleotides, the CDR3 is TGCGCCAGCAGCCAACAGAAGACTAGCGGGGTCGGCGAGACCCAGTACTTC. Amino acids: CASSQQKTSGVGETQYF.

This clonotype was counted only a few times. The chain recombines TRBV24-1 with TRBJ1-2, with D uncertain. The V end was cut by 4 bases, the J end by 6 bases, with 8 bases between. CDR1 and CDR2 (germline): KGHDR, SFDVKD. The CDR3 covers 12 residues. Here the CDR3 reads CATSDTWDGYTF. For the CDR3, the DNA is TGTGCCACCAGTGACACTTGGGATGGCTACACCTTC.

This clonotype has just a few counts. The chain carries TRBV7-8 and TRBJ2-5, with D tentatively TRBD1 (5 bases). Germline V gene sequence: CDR1 SGHVS, CDR2 FQNEAQ. Trimming took 5 bases from V and 7 from J, leaving 14 bases between them. This CDR3 contains 13 residues. The CDR3 bases are TGTGCCAGCAGCGCAGTCTTGGGGCCGACCCAGTACTTC. It translates to CASSAVLGPTQYF.

The chain combines TRBV12-3 or TRBV12-4 with TRBJ1-2, with no clear D. The V gene lost 6 bases and the J gene lost 4 bases, with 15 bases spanning the gap. The CDR3 runs to 14 residues. The CDR3, as DNA: TGTGCCAGCAGCGGAATGAGGTTGGGCTATGGCTACACCTTC. Protein sequence: CASSGMRLGYGYTF.

V is TRBV5-1 and J is TRBJ2-7; TRBD1 matches 7 bases. The ends lost 1 base at V and 0 bases at J; junction bases unmatched: 10. The CDR3 contains 17 residues. CDR1 and CDR2 from the germline V gene are SGHRS and YFSETQ. The CDR3 loop is CASSLTSRDSSSYEQYF. In DNA, the CDR3 is TGCGCCAGCAGCTTGACAAGTCGGGACAGCAGCTCCTACGAGCAGTACTTC. Looking up the rest from reference TRBV5-1 and TRBJ2-7 gives the full variable domain: KAGVTQTPRYLIKTRGQQVTLSCSPISGHRSVSWYQQTPGQGLQFLFEYFSETQRNKGNFPGRFSGRQFSNSRSEMNVSTLELGDSALYLCASSLTSRDSSSYEQYFGPGTRLTVT.

This clonotype was seen a handful of times. The J gene is TRBJ2-1, the V gene TRBV4-1, with D uncertain. Trimming left V 0 bases short and J 4 bases short, with 13 bases between. Germline assignment: CDR1 MGHRA and CDR2 YSYEKL. The CDR3 has 16 residues. CDR3 in amino acids: CASSQERAGRYNEQFF. The CDR3 DNA sequence: TGCGCCAGCAGCCAAGAAAGGGCAGGAAGGTACAATGAGCAGTTCTTC.

This clonotype was seen only a few times. The chain couples TRBV6-5 to TRBJ2-7, with TRBD1 identical over 9 bases. CDR3 size: 15 residues. Looked up from germline, CDR1 is MNHEY and CDR2 is SVGAGI. The V segment lost 5 bases and the J segment 3 bases; nucleotides outside the gene matches: 8. The CDR3 DNA reads TGTGCCAGCAGTCCACAGGGACAGGGAAACTACGAGCAGTACTTC. It translates to CASSPQGQGNYEQYF.

A few counts support this clonotype. The J gene is TRBJ2-7, the V gene TRBV7-2; tentatively, D is TRBD2 (6 bases). The V gene lost 2 bases and the J gene lost 3 bases, with 8 bases spanning the gap. The V gene's germline CDR1 is SGHTA and CDR2 FQGNSA. The CDR3 sequence is 13 residues long. This CDR3 reads CASSLIGGYEQYF. In DNA form, the CDR3 reads TGTGCCAGCAGCTTAATCGGGGGCTACGAGCAGTACTTC.

This clonotype was seen a few times. The rearrangement joins TRBV7-2 to TRBJ1-5; no firm D call. This CDR3 is 16 amino acids long. V lost 1 base, J lost 1 base, and 11 bases lay in between. Per germline, CDR1 SGHTA and CDR2 FQGNSA. The CDR3: CASSLVASSSNQPQHF. CDR3 DNA sequence: TGTGCCAGCAGCTTAGTCGCCTCTTCAAGCAATCAGCCCCAGCATTTT.

This rearrangement joins TRBV2 to TRBJ2-2; D unclear. CDR3 length: 12 residues. The V gene lost 8 bases and the J gene lost 6 bases, with 10 bases spanning the gap. Per germline, CDR1 SNHLY and CDR2 FYNNEI. CDR3: CASRYGAGELFF. The CDR3 DNA sequence: TGTGCCAGCCGGTACGGTGCCGGGGAGCTGTTTTTT.

The chain is built from TRBV6-6 and TRBJ1-2, with 7 nucleotides matching TRBD1. The CDR3 runs to 14 residues. Germline CDR1 and CDR2: MNHNY and SVGAGI (reference sequence). J was trimmed by 3 bases and V by 3 bases; bases with no gene match: 4. The CDR3 here is CASSYYRGDYGYTF. CDR3 in DNA: TGTGCCAGCAGTTATTACAGGGGTGACTATGGCTACACCTTC.

This rearrangement joins TRBV19 to TRBJ1-2; D ambiguous. Trimming cost V 7 bases and J 10 bases, with 19 bases left between them. The CDR3 runs 13 residues. Germline V gives CDR1 LNHDA, CDR2 SQIVND (reference sequence). DNA of the CDR3: TGTGCCAGTACCCCCTACGGCAGCGGAGACTACACCTTC. Residues: CASTPYGSGDYTF.

In this sample, this clonotype turned up many times. The V gene is TRBV18, the J gene TRBJ2-1; no firm D call. Germline values: CDR1 KGHSH, CDR2 LQKENI. Trimming removed 1 base at V and 4 bases at J, with 5 bases between. There are 13 residues in the CDR3. The CDR3: CASSPQAYNEQFF. The CDR3 nucleotides read TGTGCCAGCTCACCACAAGCGTACAATGAGCAGTTCTTC. Full variable domain (outside the CDR3, taken from reference TRBV18 and TRBJ2-1): NAGVMQNPRHLVRRRGQEARLRCSPMKGHSHVYWYRQLPEEGLKFMVYLQKENIIDESGMPKERFSAEFPKEGPSILRIQQVVRGDSAAYFCASSPQAYNEQFFGPGTRLTVL.

The table lists this clonotype with a few counts. This chain uses TRBV4-3 with TRBJ1-1, with 10 bases matching TRBD1. The CDR3 loop spans 15 amino acids. Germline V gene lookup returns CDR1 LGHNA and CDR2 YSLEER. The V and J ends lost 3 bases and 5 bases, in that order; junction bases with no gene match: 6. The CDR3 DNA is TGCGCCAGCAGCCAGCCAGACAGGGGGCGAACTGAAGCTTTCTTT. Amino acid sequence: CASSQPDRGRTEAFF.

V is TRBV29-1 and J is TRBJ1-1; the D gene is possibly TRBD1 (5 bases). CDR1 SQVTM and CDR2 ANQGSEA come from the germline V gene. Trimming shortened V by 1 base and J by 6 bases, and 21 bases separated the two germline ends. The CDR3 runs 16 residues. CDR3 sequence: CSVEAVAGGDLAEAFF. CDR3 bases: TGCAGCGTTGAAGCCGTAGCCGGAGGGGATCTCGCTGAAGCTTTCTTT.